The clone carrying this T cell receptor (beta chain) was observed many times. The data originate from a study of T cell repertoires in cytomegalovirus infection. Turning to the study itself: In public TCR beta signatures, there were indications of both CMV infection and matching HLA type.

TCRdb analysed the reads with MiXCR anew, one entry per CDR3 protein. The sample includes 450,000 to 600,000 distinct CDR3 sequences, approximately 11% of them seen just once. The CDR3 runs to 16 residues. J lost 9 bases, V lost 1 base, and 12 bases had no gene match. Germline V gene data show CDR1 as SGHVS and CDR2 as FQNEAQ. Sequenced input: PBMCs. V gene TRBV7-8 combines with J gene TRBJ2-1, with 7 nucleotides matching TRBD1. This sequence originates from a human donor in good health (CMV status not recorded). Some clones in this sample may be carry-over from other donors' samples. The CDR3: CASSLGTGVPLTEQFF. As DNA, the CDR3 is TGTGCCAGCAGCTTAGGGACAGGTGTACCTCTAACTGAGCAGTTCTTC.